The T cell receptor (beta chain) described here comes from a study of T cell repertoires in cytomegalovirus infection. TCRdb re-derived calls from the reads in MiXCR, one entry per CDR3 protein. The sample contains about 310,000 distinct CDR3 sequences, 15% to 20% of which appear only once. Germline V CDR1 and CDR2: MDHEN, SYDVKM. CDR3 length: 15 residues. The V and J ends lost 5 bases and 7 bases respectively, with 18 bases between them. This clonotype was counted only a few times. The source is a human donor in good health (CMV status not recorded). Some clones in this sample may be carry-over from other donors' samples. This chain joins TRBV28 and TRBJ1-5; D is undetermined. The sequenced material came from PBMCs. As DNA, the CDR3 is TGTGCCAGCAGTCCTTCCACGGGAGGAAGGCAGCCCCAGCATTTT. The encoded protein is CASSPSTGGRQPQHF.